The clone carrying this T cell receptor beta chain showed up just a few times. The assay was immunoSEQ multiplex PCR, and TCRdb's table has in-frame clones only and misses some. The sample holds 220,000 or so clones; around 83% are singletons and the top ten take 6.8%. This entry comes from a study of blood T cell repertoires in COVID-19. The length of the CDR3 is 15 residues. V gave up 4 bases and J gave up 0 bases; unmatched junction bases: 3. CDR1 and CDR2 (germline): SGHRS, YFSETQ. Sequences were obtained from PBMCs or T cells enriched from blood (not recorded which). The clonotype originates from a woman between 40 and 50 years old who had recovered from COVID-19. The chain is built from TRBV5-1 and TRBJ2-1; 8 bases line up with TRBD2. CDR3 sequence: CASSGTSPSYNEQFF. As DNA, the CDR3 is TGCGCCAGCAGCGGGACTAGTCCCTCCTACAATGAGCAGTTCTTC.